The 9 T cell receptor beta chains below were found in one sample sequenced in a study of T-cell memory formation after mild COVID-19. TCRdb analysed the 5' RACE reads with MiXCR anew, one entry per CDR3 protein. Here the sample spans roughly 200,000 distinct CDR3 sequences, roughly 16% being singletons. The material sequenced was PBMCs or a T cell subset sorted from them (not recorded which). The origin of the receptors is an adult woman who had mild COVID-19 (a few samples of this study predate the infection). Cell type and time point are not known.

This clonotype has just a few counts. The chain uses TRBV30 and TRBJ1-1; 7 nucleotides agree with TRBD1. This CDR3 contains 13 residues. V trimming: 8 bases; J trimming: 5 bases; junction bases outside the gene matches: 11. The V gene's germline CDR1 is GTSNPN and CDR2 SVGIG (reference sequence). The CDR3 loop reads CAHKTGPGTEAFF. The CDR3 DNA is TGTGCCCATAAGACAGGGCCGGGGACTGAAGCTTTCTTT.

This clonotype has a handful of counts. This chain connects TRBV23-1 to TRBJ2-1, with 10 bases identical to TRBD1. TRBV23-1 counts as an open reading frame of uncertain function. This CDR3 is 14 amino acids long. Trimming took 8 bases from V and 4 from J; bases not matched to a gene: 5. Written as DNA, the CDR3 is TGCGCCAGCTGGGGACAGGGGCGGTACAATGAGCAGTTCTTC. It translates to CASWGQGRYNEQFF.

V and J are TRBV5-1 and TRBJ2-3; the D is unclear. CDR3 size: 14 residues. Germline V gives CDR1 SGHRS, CDR2 YFSETQ. The V end lost 2 bases, the J end lost 0 bases, and 7 bases lay between the germline ends. CDR3 DNA: TGCGCCAGCAGCTTTGGACCTAGCACAGATACGCAGTATTTT. This gives the protein CASSFGPSTDTQYF.

This clonotype has only a few counts. V is TRBV20-1 and J is TRBJ2-7; D unresolved. Germline CDR1 reads DFQATT; CDR2 reads SNEGSKA (reference sequence). V was pared by 5 bases and J by 1 base, with 12 bases between. CDR3 length equals 13 residues. This CDR3 is CSAPPRPSYEQYF. The CDR3 nucleotides are TGCAGTGCTCCCCCCCGGCCGTCCTACGAGCAGTACTTC.

This clonotype came up a few times. This rearrangement joins TRBV5-1 to TRBJ2-5; 8 bases agree with TRBD1. Germline V gives CDR1 SGHRS, CDR2 YFSETQ. V lost 2 bases, J lost 4 bases, and 7 bases stayed unmatched. This CDR3 has 15 residues. The CDR3 DNA reads TGCGCCAGCAGCTTTGGAGACAGGGGAGGAGAGACCCAGTACTTC. Its protein is CASSFGDRGGETQYF.

This clonotype was recorded at least ten times. The V and J genes are TRBV20-1 and TRBJ1-2; D ambiguous. The CDR3 is 11 residues long. Germline assignment: CDR1 DFQATT and CDR2 SNEGSKA (reference sequence). Trimming removed 6 bases at V and 5 bases at J, with 10 bases between. This CDR3 reads CSARGVYGYTF. The CDR3, as DNA: TGCAGTGCACGCGGGGTTTATGGCTACACCTTC.

CDR3 nucleotide sequence: TGCAGCGTTGCCCCCATGAGGACAGGGCCCAACGAGCAGTACTTC. It encodes CSVAPMRTGPNEQYF. V gene TRBV29-1 combines with J gene TRBJ2-7; 8 nucleotides agree with TRBD1. The CDR3 runs 15 residues. The J segment lost 5 bases and the V segment lost 4 bases, leaving 13 bases of the junction unmatched. CDR1 and CDR2 from the germline V gene are SQVTM and ANQGSEA.

This clonotype was seen only a few times. The chain is built from TRBV5-6 and TRBJ1-1, with 7 nucleotides matching TRBD1. The trim removed 3 bases at V and 2 bases at J, leaving 7 bases unmatched. Looked up from germline, CDR1 is SGHDT and CDR2 is YYEEEE. The CDR3 loop spans 15 amino acids. CDR3 in DNA: TGTGCCAGCAGCTATAAGACAGGGAGAAACACTGAAGCTTTCTTT. Its translation is CASSYKTGRNTEAFF.

This clonotype was seen ten or more times. V and J are TRBV5-1 and TRBJ2-1, with TRBD2 matching 11 bases. The CDR3 runs 14 residues. V trimming: 3 bases; J trimming: 6 bases; junction bases outside the gene matches: 2. CDR1 and CDR2 from the germline V gene are SGHRS and YFSETQ. CDR3 nucleotides: TGCGCCAGCAGCTCGGGACTAGCGGCCAATGAGCAGTTCTTC. This codes for CASSSGLAANEQFF.